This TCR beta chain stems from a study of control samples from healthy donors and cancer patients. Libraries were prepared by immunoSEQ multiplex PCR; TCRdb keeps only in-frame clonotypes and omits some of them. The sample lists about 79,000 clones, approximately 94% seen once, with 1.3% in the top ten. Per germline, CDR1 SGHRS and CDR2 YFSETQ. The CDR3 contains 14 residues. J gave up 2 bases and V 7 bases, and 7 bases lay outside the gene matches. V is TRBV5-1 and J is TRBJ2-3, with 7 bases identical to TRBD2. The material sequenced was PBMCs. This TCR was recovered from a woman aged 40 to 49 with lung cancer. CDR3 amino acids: CASVNGGNTDTQYF. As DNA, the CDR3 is TGCGCCAGCGTCAACGGGGGGAACACAGATACGCAGTATTTT.